The 18 T cell receptor beta chains below were found in one sample sequenced in a study of Tregs in tolerant kidney transplant recipients. Assay used: immunoSEQ multiplex PCR; TCRdb lists only in-frame clones, some missing. This table has 65,000 or so clones, around 87% appearing once. The nonmyeloablative bone marrow transplants came from related graft donors, with transient mixed chimerism. Sequencing was performed on CD4+ T cells from blood (PBMCs), taken 6 months after the transplant. The receptor set was obtained from a human patient who received a combined kidney and bone marrow transplant. Part of the T cells may come from the graft donor.

This clone was seen only a few times. The rearrangement joins TRBV30 to TRBJ2-1; D is possibly TRBD2 (7 bases). The CDR3 spans 15 residues. Germline CDR1 is GTSNPN and CDR2 is SVGIG (reference sequence). The V end was cut by 5 bases, the J end by 2 bases, with 16 bases between. In nucleotides, the CDR3 is TGTGCCTGGGCACTGGGGGGGGGCACCTACAATGAGCAGTTCTTC. Translation gives CAWALGGGTYNEQFF.

CDR3 nucleotide sequence: TGTGCCAGCAGCCCCCTCTCTAGGACTAATGAAAAACTGTTTTTT. Residues: CASSPLSRTNEKLFF. The chain has TRBV7-9 and TRBJ1-4; D not certain. In germline, CDR1 is SEHNR, CDR2 FQNEAQ (reference sequence). Trimming pared 5 bases from V and 2 bases from J, leaving 12 bases between. The CDR3 totals 15 residues.

The rearrangement joins TRBV11-3 to TRBJ2-3; 8 nucleotides align to TRBD1. The CDR3 contains 14 residues. The V gene end was trimmed by 4 bases and the J gene end by 8 bases; junction bases not matched to a gene: 8. Germline values: CDR1 SGHNT, CDR2 YENEEA. The CDR3 reads CASSSRGRGGTQYF. The CDR3 DNA reads TGTGCCAGCAGCTCCAGGGGGCGAGGGGGTACGCAGTATTTT.

V usage is TRBV27 and J usage is TRBJ2-3, with a tentative D call TRBD2 (6 bases). V shed 7 bases and J shed 0 bases, with 20 bases lying between them. This CDR3 has 17 residues. The germline V gene has CDR1 MNHEY and CDR2 SMNVEV (reference sequence). CDR3: CASKPGRRGTSTDTQYF. The CDR3 DNA reads TGTGCCAGCAAACCTGGGCGACGGGGGACTAGCACAGATACGCAGTATTTT.

The count of this clone is one. V gene TRBV29-1 combines with J gene TRBJ2-5; perhaps TRBD2 as D (6 bases). Per germline, CDR1 SQVTM and CDR2 ANQGSEA. CDR3 size: 13 residues. Trimming took 3 bases from V and 6 from J, leaving 14 bases between them. CDR3 amino acids: CSVEITGAKTQYF. CDR3 coding DNA: TGCAGCGTTGAGATTACGGGAGCGAAGACCCAGTACTTC.

This chain uses TRBV10-3 with TRBJ2-7; D is ambiguous. Germline loops: CDR1 ENHRY, CDR2 SYGVKD. V gave up 2 bases and J gave up 3 bases, with 8 bases separating them. This CDR3 is built from 13 residues. The CDR3 nucleotides read TGTGCCATCAGTGAGACCGGTGACTACGAGCAGTACTTC. The encoded protein is CAISETGDYEQYF.

This rearrangement joins TRBV28 to TRBJ1-5; tentative D call: TRBD1 (5 bases). Trimming removed 6 bases from V and 1 base from J, with 7 bases in between. The length of the CDR3 is 13 residues. Germline V gene lookup returns CDR1 MDHEN and CDR2 SYDVKM. Written as DNA, the CDR3 is TGTGCCAGCAGGGGGCTGAGCAATCAGCCCCAGCATTTT. Amino acid sequence: CASRGLSNQPQHF. The variable domain in full, with the rest retrieved from reference TRBV28 and TRBJ1-5, is DVKVTQSSRYLVKRTGEKVFLECVQDMDHENMFWYRQDPGLGLRLIYFSYDVKMKEKGDIPEGYSVSREKKERFSLILESASTNQTSMYLCASRGLSNQPQHFGDGTRLSIL.

This sequence joins TRBV7-3 and TRBJ2-1, with 9 bases that match TRBD1. This CDR3 is built from 13 residues. From germline, CDR1 is SGHTA and CDR2 FQGTGA. The ends lost 8 bases at V and 4 bases at J; junction bases unmatched: 3. The CDR3 reads CASSGQGYNEQFF. The CDR3 DNA sequence: TGTGCCAGCTCCGGACAGGGGTACAATGAGCAGTTCTTC.

The rearrangement uses TRBV7-2 and TRBJ2-7, with TRBD2 matching 7 bases. V gave up 0 bases and J gave up 3 bases; unmatched junction bases: 2. The CDR3 length is 14 residues. CDR1 SGHTA and CDR2 FQGNSA come from the germline V gene. CDR3 residues: CASSLAGLVYEQYF. In DNA, the CDR3 is TGTGCCAGCAGCTTAGCAGGACTAGTCTACGAGCAGTACTTC.

V gene TRBV5-5 combines with J gene TRBJ1-4; 7 nucleotides match TRBD1. The CDR3 is made up of 16 amino acids. J gave up 2 bases and V 0 bases, and 4 bases lay outside the gene matches. Germline V gives CDR1 SGHKS, CDR2 YYEKEE (reference sequence). The CDR3 loop reads CASSLERGGTNEKLFF. The CDR3 DNA reads as TGTGCCAGCAGCTTGGAACGAGGGGGCACTAATGAAAAACTGTTTTTT.

This clone was counted once. The V gene is TRBV25-1, the J gene TRBJ2-2; D perhaps matches TRBD1 (6 bases). The CDR3 has 16 residues. V lost 2 bases, J lost 7 bases, and 17 bases lay in between. Germline V gives CDR1 MGHDK, CDR2 SYGVNS. The CDR3 nucleotides read TGTGCCAGCAGTGAAAAGAGGGGACAACGTTTCGGGGAGCTGTTTTTT. Translating gives CASSEKRGQRFGELFF. Supplemented by reference TRBV25-1 and TRBJ2-2, the full variable domain reads EADIYQTPRYLVIGTGKKITLECSQTMGHDKMYWYQQDPGMELHLIHYSYGVNSTEKGDLSSESTVSRIRTEHFPLTLESARPSHTSQYLCASSEKRGQRFGELFFGEGSRLTVL.

The gene calls are TRBV6-1 and TRBJ2-7, with 9 positions matching TRBD1. The CDR3 sequence is 14 residues long. The germline V gene has CDR1 MNHNS and CDR2 SASEGT. V shed 7 bases and J 5 bases; nucleotides not matched to a gene: 9. This CDR3 reads CASNTGTGLNEQYF. The CDR3 bases are TGTGCCAGCAATACCGGGACAGGGTTAAACGAGCAGTACTTC.

The chain is built from TRBV7-2 and TRBJ1-2; D not certain. V shed 5 bases and J shed 4 bases, with 17 bases lying between them. The CDR3 sequence is 15 residues long. In germline, CDR1 is SGHTA, CDR2 FQGNSA. The DNA of the CDR3 is TGTGCCAGCAGCCCCCGACACCCGAACCTCTATGGCTACACCTTC. Amino acids: CASSPRHPNLYGYTF.

The chain couples TRBV5-1 to TRBJ2-5; 14 bases are shared with TRBD2. The V and J ends lost 3 bases and 1 base, in that order; junction bases with no gene match: 5. CDR3 size: 17 residues. Germline V gene sequence: CDR1 SGHRS, CDR2 YFSETQ. The CDR3 region is CASSYGLAGGPQETQYF. The CDR3 bases are TGCGCCAGCAGCTACGGACTAGCGGGGGGACCCCAAGAGACCCAGTACTTC.

The chain joins TRBV4-1 to TRBJ1-1; D call uncertain. Trimming removed 0 bases from V and 3 bases from J, with 11 bases in between. The CDR3 loop spans 15 amino acids. Per germline, CDR1 MGHRA and CDR2 YSYEKL. CDR3 in amino acids: CASSQEGAGYTEAFF. The CDR3 nucleotides are TGCGCCAGCAGCCAAGAAGGAGCGGGGTACACTGAAGCTTTCTTT.

The chain links TRBV30 to TRBJ1-5; the match to TRBD1 covers 10 bases. Trimming took 5 bases from V and 3 from J; bases not matched to a gene: 1. CDR1 and CDR2 (germline): GTSNPN, SVGIG (reference sequence). The CDR3 sequence is 13 residues long. CDR3 loop: CAWGTGANQPQHF. DNA of the CDR3: TGTGCCTGGGGGACAGGGGCCAATCAGCCCCAGCATTTT.

The rearrangement joins TRBV20-1 to TRBJ2-4; D unclear. The V and J ends lost 4 bases and 6 bases respectively, with 7 bases between them. The CDR3 sequence is 11 residues long. CDR1 and CDR2 (germline): DFQATT, SNEGSKA (reference sequence). Written as DNA, the CDR3 is TGCAGTGCTACCCCATTAAACATTCAGTACTTC. Protein: CSATPLNIQYF.

This clone was recorded a few times. The chain employs TRBV18 and TRBJ2-5; 10 bases fit TRBD1. The CDR3 runs 14 residues. Germline CDR1 KGHSH, CDR2 LQKENI. The trim removed 6 bases at V and 2 bases at J, leaving 3 bases unmatched. The CDR3 nucleotides read TGTGCCAGCTCTCCGGACAGGGGGCAAGAGACCCAGTACTTC. This codes for CASSPDRGQETQYF. Supplemented by reference TRBV18 and TRBJ2-5, the full variable domain reads NAGVMQNPRHLVRRRGQEARLRCSPMKGHSHVYWYRQLPEEGLKFMVYLQKENIIDESGMPKERFSAEFPKEGPSILRIQQVVRGDSAAYFCASSPDRGQETQYFGPGTRLLVL.